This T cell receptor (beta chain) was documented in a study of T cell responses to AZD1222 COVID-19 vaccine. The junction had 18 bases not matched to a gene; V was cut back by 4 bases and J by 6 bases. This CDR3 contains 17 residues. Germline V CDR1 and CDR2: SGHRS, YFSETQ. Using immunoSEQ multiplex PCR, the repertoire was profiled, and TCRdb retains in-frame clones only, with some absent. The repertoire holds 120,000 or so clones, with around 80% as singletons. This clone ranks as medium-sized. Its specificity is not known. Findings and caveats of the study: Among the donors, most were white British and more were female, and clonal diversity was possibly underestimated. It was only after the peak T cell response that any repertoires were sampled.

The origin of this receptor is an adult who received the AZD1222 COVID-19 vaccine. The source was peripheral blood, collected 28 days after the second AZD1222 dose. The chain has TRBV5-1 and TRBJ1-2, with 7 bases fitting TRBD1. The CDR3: CASSAPRDRAYGDGYTF. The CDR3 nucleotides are TGCGCCAGCAGCGCCCCGCGGGACAGAGCATATGGGGATGGCTACACCTTC.